This record looks at one T cell receptor beta chain sequence and its context. The PCR employed 60 Vbeta primers together with 13 Jbeta primers. Measured with immunoSEQ multiplex PCR; TCRdb has only the in-frame clones, and not every one. The sample comprises some 210,000 clones, over 75% of which are singletons, and about 9.4% rests with the top ten. The V segment lost 1 base and the J segment 10 bases; nucleotides outside the gene matches: 1. The CDR3 has 12 residues. From germline, CDR1 is MNHEY and CDR2 SVGAGI. These data are taken from a study of cytomegalovirus exposure and HLA in healthy donors.

The genes are TRBV6-5 and TRBJ2-1; TRBD2 matches at 7 bases. Sequencing was done on a sample of PBMCs. The TCR was taken from a woman aged 50 to 65 in good health and CMV-seropositive. The CDR3 DNA follows: TGTGCCAGCAGTTACTACGGGGGGGAGCAGTTCTTC. Protein product: CASSYYGGEQFF.